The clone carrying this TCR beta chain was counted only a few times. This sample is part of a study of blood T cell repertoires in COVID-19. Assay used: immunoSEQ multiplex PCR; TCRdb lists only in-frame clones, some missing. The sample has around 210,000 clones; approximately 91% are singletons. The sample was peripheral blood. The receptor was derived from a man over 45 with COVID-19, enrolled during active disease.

The CDR3: CSVDLAGVSNEQFF. The CDR3 DNA is TGCAGCGTGGACTTAGCGGGAGTAAGTAATGAGCAGTTCTTC. The gene calls are TRBV29-1 and TRBJ2-1; 9 bases fit TRBD2. Losses at the gene ends were 6 bases for V and 7 bases for J; bases not matched to a gene: 10. The CDR3 runs to 14 residues. Germline V gene lookup returns CDR1 SQVTM and CDR2 ANQGSEA.